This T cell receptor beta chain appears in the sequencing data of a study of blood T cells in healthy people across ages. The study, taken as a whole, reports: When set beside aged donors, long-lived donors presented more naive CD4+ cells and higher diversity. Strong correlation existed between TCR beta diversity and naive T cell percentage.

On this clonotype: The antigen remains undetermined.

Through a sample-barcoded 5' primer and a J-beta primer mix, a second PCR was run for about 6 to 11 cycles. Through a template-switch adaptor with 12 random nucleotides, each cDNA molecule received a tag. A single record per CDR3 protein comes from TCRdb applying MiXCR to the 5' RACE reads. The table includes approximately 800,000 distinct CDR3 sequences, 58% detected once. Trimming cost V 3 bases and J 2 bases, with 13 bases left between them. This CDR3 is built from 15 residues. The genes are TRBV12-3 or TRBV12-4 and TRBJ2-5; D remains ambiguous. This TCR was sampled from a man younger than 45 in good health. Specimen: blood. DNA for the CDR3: TGTGCCAGCAGTTTTCTAGGTCCACTTCAAGAGACCCAGTACTTC. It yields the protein CASSFLGPLQETQYF.